These 4 T cell receptor beta chains were all obtained from the same sample, sequenced in a study of blood T cell repertoires in COVID-19. Some clones are missing from TCRdb's copy, which holds only in-frame ones; the method was immunoSEQ multiplex PCR. Of more than 100,000 clones in the sample, 90% were seen once. Source material: peripheral blood. The origin of the receptors is a woman aged 60-70 years with COVID-19, enrolled during active disease.

The rearrangement joins TRBV5-5 to TRBJ1-1; no reliable D call. V was cut by 2 bases and J by 1 base, with 6 bases left in between. Germline V gene lookup returns CDR1 SGHKS and CDR2 YYEKEE (reference sequence). The CDR3 is 13 amino acids. The CDR3 spells CASSFEGNTEAFF. In DNA, the CDR3 is TGTGCCAGCAGCTTTGAGGGGAACACTGAAGCTTTCTTT. Combining the CDR3 with reference TRBV5-5 and TRBJ1-1 gives the whole variable domain DAGVTQSPTHLIKTRGQQVTLRCSPISGHKSVSWYQQVLGQGPQFIFQYYEKEERGRGNFPDRFSARQFPNYSSELNVNALLLGDSALYLCASSFEGNTEAFFGQGTRLTVV.

The chain carries TRBV4-2 and TRBJ1-1; possibly TRBD1 for D (6 bases). CDR1 and CDR2 from the germline V gene are LGHNA and YNFKEQ. This CDR3 has 15 amino acids. Trimming left V 1 base short and J 4 bases short, with 13 bases between. The CDR3 loop is CASSQGGGGLTEAFF. The CDR3 DNA follows: TGTGCCAGCAGCCAAGGGGGAGGGGGGCTCACTGAAGCTTTCTTT.

The rearrangement uses TRBV5-1 and TRBJ1-5, with D possibly being TRBD1 (5 bases). The CDR3 totals 15 residues. Germline CDR1 SGHRS, CDR2 YFSETQ. V lost 0 bases and J 0 bases, leaving 7 bases between the germline ends. CDR3 region: CASSLEGYSNQPQHF. CDR3 nucleotides: TGCGCCAGCAGCTTGGAGGGGTATAGCAATCAGCCCCAGCATTTT.

V and J are TRBV7-2 and TRBJ2-3; 12 bases map to TRBD2. From germline, CDR1 is SGHTA and CDR2 FQGNSA. V gave up 0 bases and J gave up 2 bases; unmatched junction bases: 6. The CDR3 is 18 amino acids. CDR3 nucleotide sequence: TGTGCCAGCAGCTTAGCGCTCCTAGCGGGGGGGTTCACAGATACGCAGTATTTT. Residues: CASSLALLAGGFTDTQYF.